This paragraph reports one T cell receptor beta chain. Its antigen is as yet unknown. These data belong to a study of T-cell memory formation after mild COVID-19. From the 5' RACE reads, TCRdb called clonotypes with MiXCR, one entry per CDR3 protein. The sample yields about 500,000 distinct CDR3 sequences, roughly 22% seen once. Germline CDR1 is SGHTA and CDR2 is FQGNSA. J gave up 4 bases and V 5 bases, and 5 bases lay outside the gene matches. The CDR3 is 14 amino acids. Whole-study results and caveats: CD4+ contracting clones were mainly CM and EM; CD8+ ones, EMRA. In second-wave clones peaking day 37, SARS-CoV-2 specificity remained unconfirmed. Pre-infection memory already had some responding clones, implying cross-reactive memory joined.

J is TRBJ2-3 and V is TRBV7-2, with 8 nucleotides matching TRBD2. This TCR came from an adult woman who had mild COVID-19 (a few samples of this study predate the infection). Cell type and time point are not known. The sequencing sample was made of PBMCs or a T cell subset sorted from them (not recorded which). In nucleotides, the CDR3 is TGTGCCAGCAGCCCGCGACTAGCGCCAGATACGCAGTATTTT. It codes for CASSPRLAPDTQYF.